The 6 T cell receptor beta chains reported below all come from one sample, sequenced in a study of cytomegalovirus exposure and HLA in healthy donors. TCRdb keeps only in-frame clones here, not all; method: immunoSEQ multiplex PCR. Found here are over 150,000 clones, around 84% of them singletons; the top ten hold 13%. Sequencing was done on a sample of PBMCs. Receptor source: a woman aged 25 to 39 in good health and CMV-seropositive.

This chain connects TRBV18 to TRBJ2-1; D ambiguous. V was clipped by 5 bases and J by 10 bases, with 6 bases between them. The CDR3 totals 10 residues. The germline gives CDR1 KGHSH, CDR2 LQKENI. CDR3 in amino acids: CASSNEEQFF. CDR3 in DNA: TGTGCCAGCTCAAACGAGGAGCAGTTCTTC.

The chain joins TRBV5-1 to TRBJ2-1, with D possibly matching TRBD2 (6 bases). The V end lost 0 bases, the J end lost 5 bases, and 12 bases lay between the germline ends. Germline V lookup: CDR1 SGHRS, CDR2 YFSETQ. This CDR3 has 15 amino acids. The CDR3 DNA reads as TGCGCCAGCAGCTTGGCCGGGGGAGGCGACAATGAGCAGTTCTTC. Translation gives CASSLAGGGDNEQFF.

V and J are TRBV6-6 and TRBJ1-2; 9 bases fit TRBD1. V shed 7 bases, J shed 5 bases, and the junction held 5 bases outside the gene matches. Germline CDR1 and CDR2: MNHNY and SVGAGI (reference sequence). There are 13 residues in the CDR3. The CDR3 DNA follows: TGTGCCAGCACAACAGGGGGCCGGTATGGCTACACCTTC. Translation gives CASTTGGRYGYTF.

This chain uses TRBV27 with TRBJ2-3, with D uncertain. V dropped 7 bases and J dropped 0 bases, with 11 bases sitting between them. This CDR3 contains 14 residues. CDR1 and CDR2 (germline): MNHEY, SMNVEV (reference sequence). CDR3 in amino acids: CASTTVLSTDTQYF. CDR3 in DNA: TGTGCCAGCACCACTGTACTTAGCACAGATACGCAGTATTTT.

This clone was seen only once. This sequence joins TRBV19 and TRBJ2-7; 10 bases agree with TRBD1. Germline V gives CDR1 LNHDA, CDR2 SQIVND (reference sequence). J was trimmed by 3 bases and V by 4 bases; bases with no gene match: 9. This CDR3 is 16 amino acids long. The CDR3 DNA sequence: TGTGCCAGTAGTAATCCGGGACAGGGGATGGGCTACGAGCAGTACTTC. Its protein product is CASSNPGQGMGYEQYF.

This rearrangement joins TRBV2 to TRBJ1-5; D might be TRBD1 (5 bases). Trimming shortened V by 7 bases and J by 4 bases, and 17 bases separated the two germline ends. The CDR3 spans 15 residues. Germline CDR1 SNHLY, CDR2 FYNNEI. In DNA form, the CDR3 reads TGTGCCAGCAAAACCTCTCTCCAGGGTAATCAGCCCCAGCATTTT. It codes for CASKTSLQGNQPQHF.